The clone carrying this T cell receptor (beta chain) was found many times. Its cognate antigen is unknown. This record belongs to a study of early T cells in non-severe SARS-CoV-2 infection. Turning to the study itself: Unsorted whole-blood RNA was sequenced in bulk, leaving chains unpaired. Study findings and constraints: In VDJdb matching, anti-spike CD8 responses were favored while private and CD4 specificities went missing.

Each single cDNA molecule received a unique molecular identifier. TCRdb reanalysed the 5' RACE reads using MiXCR and keeps one entry per CDR3 protein. The sample lists approximately 30,000 distinct CDR3 sequences, approximately 5% occurring once. V was shortened by 3 bases and J by 2 bases, with 11 bases between the two germline ends. Germline CDR1 SGHTA, CDR2 FQGNSA. There are 15 residues in the CDR3. The sequence came from an adult who was a healthcare worker with PCR-confirmed SARS-CoV-2 infection or an uninfected control (not recorded which). Sequencing used whole blood. The chain links TRBV7-2 to TRBJ1-3; D is perhaps TRBD1 (6 bases). The CDR3 spells CASSFYREAGNTIYF. The CDR3 nucleotides read TGTGCCAGCAGCTTCTACAGGGAGGCTGGAAACACCATATATTTT.